This TCR beta chain was retrieved from a study of human T cells and chemical hapten exposure. Background on the study: Diphenylcyclopropenone was administered weekly to the scalp of patients throughout the roughly 25-week study. General study results and limits: Expanded TCRs clustered into significantly more large CDR3 similarity groups than controls, the analysis revealed.

This clonotype was recorded at least ten times. Its specificity is unknown. Individual cDNA molecules (in the library) carried attached unique molecular identifiers. TCRdb redid the calling of the RACE reads with MiXCR, one entry per CDR3 protein. The sample records some 110,000 distinct CDR3 sequences, around 10% being singletons. Stated time point: patch test 1, 2 weeks after DPC sensitization. The treatment was: therapeutic diphenylcyclopropenone sensitization with weekly scalp DPC. Trimming took off 0 bases at V and 3 bases at J, with 12 bases between the two ends. Germline V gene lookup returns CDR1 SGHNT and CDR2 YYREEE (reference sequence). The CDR3 consists of 16 residues.

This clonotype was sampled from a woman aged 45-60 years with alopecia areata. Some clones in this sample may be carry-over from other donors' samples. Sequencing was performed on whole blood, taken in connection with sensitization to the hapten diphenylcyclopropenone (DPC). V is TRBV5-4 and J is TRBJ2-2; D call uncertain. CDR3 sequence: CASSLAADGYTGELFF. The CDR3 DNA sequence: TGTGCCAGCAGCTTGGCCGCCGACGGATACACCGGGGAGCTGTTTTTT. Full variable domain (missing parts from reference TRBV5-4 and TRBJ2-2): ETGVTQSPTHLIKTRGQQVTLRCSSQSGHNTVSWYQQALGQGPQFIFQYYREEENGRGNFPPRFSGLQFPNYSSELNVNALELDDSALYLCASSLAADGYTGELFFGEGSRLTVL.